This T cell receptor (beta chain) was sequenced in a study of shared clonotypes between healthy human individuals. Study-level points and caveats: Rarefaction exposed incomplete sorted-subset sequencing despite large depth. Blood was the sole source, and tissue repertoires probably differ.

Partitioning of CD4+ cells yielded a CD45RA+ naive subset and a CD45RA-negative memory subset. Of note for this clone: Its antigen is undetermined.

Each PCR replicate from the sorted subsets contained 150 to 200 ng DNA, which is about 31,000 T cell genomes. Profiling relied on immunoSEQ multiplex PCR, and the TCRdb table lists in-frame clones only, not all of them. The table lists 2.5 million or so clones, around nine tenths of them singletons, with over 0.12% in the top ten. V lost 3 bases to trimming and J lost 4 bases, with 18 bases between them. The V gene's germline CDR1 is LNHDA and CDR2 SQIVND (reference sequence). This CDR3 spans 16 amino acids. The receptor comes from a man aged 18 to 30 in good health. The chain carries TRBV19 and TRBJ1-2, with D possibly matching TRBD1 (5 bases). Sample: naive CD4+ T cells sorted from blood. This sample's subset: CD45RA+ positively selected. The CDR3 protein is CASSMSPGGGGYGYTF. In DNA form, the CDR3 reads TGTGCCAGTAGTATGTCCCCCGGTGGGGGGGGCTATGGCTACACCTTC.